The source of this T cell receptor (beta chain) is a study of cytomegalovirus exposure and HLA in healthy donors. Study as a whole: Membership in the Caucasian-associated ancestry cluster was found for around 81% of 398 genotyped donors. Findings and limits, study-wide: It was in a later analysis that TCR association rates were seen to vary by HLA locus, highest for DRB1 and lowest for HLA-C.

The PCR ran on 60 Vbeta and 13 Jbeta primers. The protocol was immunoSEQ multiplex PCR, while the TCRdb copy is restricted to in-frame clones and leaves out a portion. This table has nearly 110,000 clones, 55% to 85% appearing once. Worth noting for this clone: The target antigen is unknown.

This CDR3 contains 15 residues. The junction had 12 bases not matched to a gene; V was cut back by 8 bases and J by 2 bases. Germline values: CDR1 SQVTM, CDR2 ANQGSEA. The source of this sequence is a man aged 25-45 years in good health and CMV-seronegative. V and J are TRBV29-1 and TRBJ2-1; TRBD2 aligns across 7 bases. Sequenced: PBMCs. CDR3 protein: CSFAGPTSAYNEQFF. For the CDR3, the DNA is TGCAGCTTCGCGGGACCCACTAGCGCCTACAATGAGCAGTTCTTC.